This TCR beta chain came from a study of cytomegalovirus exposure and HLA in healthy donors. Researchers ran the PCR with 60 Vbeta and 13 Jbeta primers. Sequencing used immunoSEQ multiplex PCR; TCRdb keeps in-frame clones, though not all of them. This sample has approximately 210,000 clones, with 75% to 80% found just once. Whole-study findings and limits: It was reported that TCR beta sequences correctly inferred the HLA-A and HLA-B alleles for most subjects. A missense DCLRE1C variant was associated with V- and J-gene trimming of TCR beta chains in a later analysis, and an independent cohort replicated the association.

This CDR3 has 14 amino acids. Trimming took 0 bases from V and 1 from J, leaving 6 bases between them. Germline-derived CDR1 and CDR2 are LNHNV and YYDKDF (reference sequence). On this clone: Antigen: not known.

This TCR came from a woman aged 25-40 years in good health and CMV-seropositive. The sequenced material came from PBMCs. The chain links TRBV15 to TRBJ2-5; D is unclear. CDR3 sequence: CATSRDLSQETQYF. The CDR3, as DNA: TGTGCCACCAGCAGAGATCTAAGCCAAGAGACCCAGTACTTC.